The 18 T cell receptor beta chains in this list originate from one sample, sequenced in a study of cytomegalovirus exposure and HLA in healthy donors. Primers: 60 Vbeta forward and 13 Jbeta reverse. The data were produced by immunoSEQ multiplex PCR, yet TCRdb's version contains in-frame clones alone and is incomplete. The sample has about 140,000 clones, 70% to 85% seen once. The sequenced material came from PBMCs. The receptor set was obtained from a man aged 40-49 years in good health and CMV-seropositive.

CDR3: CASSGRDSPQETQYF. The CDR3, as DNA: TGTGCCAGCTCAGGAAGGGACAGCCCTCAAGAGACCCAGTACTTC. The rearrangement uses TRBV18 and TRBJ2-5; 7 bases align to TRBD1. The CDR3 length is 15 residues. The germline gives CDR1 KGHSH, CDR2 LQKENI. V shed 5 bases, J shed 2 bases, and the junction held 8 bases outside the gene matches. The full variable domain, with the rest looked up from reference TRBV18 and TRBJ2-5, is NAGVMQNPRHLVRRRGQEARLRCSPMKGHSHVYWYRQLPEEGLKFMVYLQKENIIDESGMPKERFSAEFPKEGPSILRIQQVVRGDSAAYFCASSGRDSPQETQYFGPGTRLLVL.

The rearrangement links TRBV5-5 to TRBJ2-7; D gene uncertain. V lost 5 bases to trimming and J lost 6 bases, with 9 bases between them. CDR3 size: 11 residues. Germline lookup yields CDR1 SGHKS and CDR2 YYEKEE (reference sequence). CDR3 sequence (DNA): TGTGCCAGCAGTTTTTACTCCGAGCAGTACTTC. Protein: CASSFYSEQYF.

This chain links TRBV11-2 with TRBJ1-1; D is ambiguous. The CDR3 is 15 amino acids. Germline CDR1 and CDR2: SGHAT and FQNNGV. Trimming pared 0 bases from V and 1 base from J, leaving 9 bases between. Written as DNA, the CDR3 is TGTGCCAGCAGCTTAGATTTGGCCGCGAACACTGAAGCTTTCTTT. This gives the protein CASSLDLAANTEAFF.

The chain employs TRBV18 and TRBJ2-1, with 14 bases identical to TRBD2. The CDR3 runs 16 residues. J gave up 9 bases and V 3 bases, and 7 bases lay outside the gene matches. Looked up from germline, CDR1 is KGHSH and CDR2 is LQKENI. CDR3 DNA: TGTGCCAGCTCACCCGGGACTAGCGGGAGTGTTGCTGAGCAGTTCTTC. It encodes CASSPGTSGSVAEQFF. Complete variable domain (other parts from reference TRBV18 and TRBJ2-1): NAGVMQNPRHLVRRRGQEARLRCSPMKGHSHVYWYRQLPEEGLKFMVYLQKENIIDESGMPKERFSAEFPKEGPSILRIQQVVRGDSAAYFCASSPGTSGSVAEQFFGPGTRLTVL.

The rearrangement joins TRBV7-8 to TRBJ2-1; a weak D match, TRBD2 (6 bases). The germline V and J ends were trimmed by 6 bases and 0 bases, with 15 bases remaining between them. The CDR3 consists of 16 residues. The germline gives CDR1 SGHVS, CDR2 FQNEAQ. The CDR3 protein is CASSLWEVPSYNEQFF. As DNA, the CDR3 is TGTGCCAGCAGTCTTTGGGAGGTCCCCTCCTACAATGAGCAGTTCTTC.

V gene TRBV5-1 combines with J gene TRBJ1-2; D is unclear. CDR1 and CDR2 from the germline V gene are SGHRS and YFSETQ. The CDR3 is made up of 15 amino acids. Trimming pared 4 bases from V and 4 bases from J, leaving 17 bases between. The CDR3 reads CASSRADTRGYGYTF. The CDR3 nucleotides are TGCGCCAGCAGCCGGGCCGACACCCGGGGCTATGGCTACACCTTC.

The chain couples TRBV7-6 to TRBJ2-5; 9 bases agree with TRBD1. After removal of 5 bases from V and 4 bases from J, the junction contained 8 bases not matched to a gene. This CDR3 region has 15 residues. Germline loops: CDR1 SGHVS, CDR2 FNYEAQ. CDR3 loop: CASSLGQGGGETQYF. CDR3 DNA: TGTGCCAGCAGCCTGGGACAGGGAGGAGGAGAGACCCAGTACTTC.

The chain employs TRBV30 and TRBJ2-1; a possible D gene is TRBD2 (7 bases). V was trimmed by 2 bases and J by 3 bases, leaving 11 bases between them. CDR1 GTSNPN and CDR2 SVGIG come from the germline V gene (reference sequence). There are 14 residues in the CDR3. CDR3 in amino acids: CAWSTGGLYNEQFF. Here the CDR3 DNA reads TGTGCCTGGAGTACGGGGGGCCTCTACAATGAGCAGTTCTTC. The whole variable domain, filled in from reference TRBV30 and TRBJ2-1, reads SQTIHQWPATLVQPVGSPLSLECTVEGTSNPNLYWYRQAAGRGLQLLFYSVGIGQISSEVPQNLSASRPQDRQFILSSKKLLLSDSGFYLCAWSTGGLYNEQFFGPGTRLTVL.

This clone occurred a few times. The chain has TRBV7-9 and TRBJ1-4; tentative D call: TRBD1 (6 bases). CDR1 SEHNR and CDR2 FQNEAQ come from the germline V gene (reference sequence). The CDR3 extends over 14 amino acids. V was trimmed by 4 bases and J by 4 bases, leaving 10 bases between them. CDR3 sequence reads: CASSWTANNEKLFF. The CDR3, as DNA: TGTGCCAGCAGCTGGACAGCAAATAATGAAAAACTGTTTTTT.

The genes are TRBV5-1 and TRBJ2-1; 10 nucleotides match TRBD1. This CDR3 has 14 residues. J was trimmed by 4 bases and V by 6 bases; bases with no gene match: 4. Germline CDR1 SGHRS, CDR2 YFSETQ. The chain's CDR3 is CASIGQGGYNEQFF. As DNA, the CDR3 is TGCGCCAGCATCGGACAGGGGGGATACAATGAGCAGTTCTTC.

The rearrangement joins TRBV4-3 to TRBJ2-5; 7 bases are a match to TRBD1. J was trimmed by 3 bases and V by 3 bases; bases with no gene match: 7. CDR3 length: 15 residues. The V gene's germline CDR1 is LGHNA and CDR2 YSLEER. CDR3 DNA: TGCGCCAGCAGCCAGGGACGAACAGGGGAAGAGACCCAGTACTTC. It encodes CASSQGRTGEETQYF.

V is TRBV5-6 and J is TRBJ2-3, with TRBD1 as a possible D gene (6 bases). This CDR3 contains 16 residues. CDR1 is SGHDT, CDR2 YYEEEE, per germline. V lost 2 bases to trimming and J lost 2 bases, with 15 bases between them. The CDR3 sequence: CASSFPSTGVTDTQYF. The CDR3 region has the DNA TGTGCCAGCAGCTTTCCCTCGACAGGAGTCACAGATACGCAGTATTTT.

CDR3 sequence reads: CASSLRDAGIYGYTF. The CDR3 DNA is TGTGCCAGCAGCCTTCGGGATGCCGGGATCTATGGCTACACCTTC. The rearrangement uses TRBV5-6 and TRBJ1-2; D ambiguous. The V end lost 4 bases, the J end lost 4 bases, and 17 bases lay between the germline ends. This CDR3 has 15 amino acids. Germline V lookup: CDR1 SGHDT, CDR2 YYEEEE.

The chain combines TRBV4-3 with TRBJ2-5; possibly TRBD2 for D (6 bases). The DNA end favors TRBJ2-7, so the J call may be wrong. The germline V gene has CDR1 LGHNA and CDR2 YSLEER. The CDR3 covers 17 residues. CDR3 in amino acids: CASSQDRETALRYEQYF. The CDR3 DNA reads TGCGCCAGCAGCCAAGACCGGGAGACAGCCCTCCGCTACGAGCAGTACTTC.

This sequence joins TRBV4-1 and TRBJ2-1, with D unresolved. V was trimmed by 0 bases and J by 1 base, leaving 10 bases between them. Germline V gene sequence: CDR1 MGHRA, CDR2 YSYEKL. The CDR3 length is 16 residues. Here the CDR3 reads CASSQEAAASYNEQFF. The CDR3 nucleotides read TGCGCCAGCAGCCAAGAGGCGGCAGCTTCCTACAATGAGCAGTTCTTC.

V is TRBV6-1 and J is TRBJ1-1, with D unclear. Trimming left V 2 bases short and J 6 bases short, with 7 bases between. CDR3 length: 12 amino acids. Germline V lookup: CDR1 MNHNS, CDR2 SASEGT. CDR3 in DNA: TGTGCCAGCAGTGAACTCGGGGCTGAAGCTTTCTTT. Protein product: CASSELGAEAFF.

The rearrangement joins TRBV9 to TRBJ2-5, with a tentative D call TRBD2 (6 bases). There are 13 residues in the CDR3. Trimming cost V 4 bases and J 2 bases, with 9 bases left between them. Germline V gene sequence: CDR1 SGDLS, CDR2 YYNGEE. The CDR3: CASSPGTQETQYF. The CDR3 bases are TGTGCCAGCAGCCCCGGGACTCAAGAGACCCAGTACTTC. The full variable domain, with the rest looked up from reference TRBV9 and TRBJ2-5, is DSGVTQTPKHLITATGQRVTLRCSPRSGDLSVYWYQQSLDQGLQFLIQYYNGEERAKGNILERFSAQQFPDLHSELNLSSLELGDSALYFCASSPGTQETQYFGPGTRLLVL.

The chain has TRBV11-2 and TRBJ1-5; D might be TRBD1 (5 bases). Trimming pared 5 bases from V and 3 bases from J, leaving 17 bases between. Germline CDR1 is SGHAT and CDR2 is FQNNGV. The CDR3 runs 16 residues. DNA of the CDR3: TGTGCCAGCAGCCAGGGTCGTGGGCAGACCAATCAGCCCCAGCATTTT. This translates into CASSQGRGQTNQPQHF.